This T cell receptor (beta chain) was identified during a study of shared T cell receptors in the human thymus. Germline V lookup: CDR1 LGHNT, CDR2 FRNRAP. V was trimmed by 0 bases and J by 2 bases, leaving 13 bases between them. The CDR3 sequence is 17 residues long. Sequencing was performed with immunoSEQ multiplex PCR; in TCRdb, only in-frame clones are kept and a portion is missing. The sample records hundreds of thousands of clones, approximately 85% being singletons. These same records also appear under a second study, on human thymus T cells. That work adds: Donation was from healthy Finnish infants who were having corrective surgery that addressed congenital heart defects. The source of the thymus tissue was resections taken during corrective heart surgery. Blood and thymic repertoires both appeared biased in V and J gene usage. There were highly overlapping thymic repertoires among unrelated individuals, as related research reported.

The genes are TRBV12-5 and TRBJ2-2; D is possibly TRBD1 (5 bases). The receptor was derived from a girl under three years old with a congenital heart defect. The specimen was thymocytes. CDR3 coding DNA: TGTGCTAGTGGTTTGGTACGGCAGGGCAAAAACACCGGGGAGCTGTTTTTT. Translating it yields CASGLVRQGKNTGELFF. The full variable domain, rest sourced from reference TRBV12-5 and TRBJ2-2, is DARVTQTPRHKVTEMGQEVTMRCQPILGHNTVFWYRQTMMQGLELLAYFRNRAPLDDSGMPKDRFSAEMPDATLATLKIQPSEPRDSAVYFCASGLVRQGKNTGELFFGEGSRLTVL.